This T cell receptor beta chain was sequenced for a study of beta chain features in type 1 diabetes. Unmatched junction bases numbered 3, after V lost 7 bases and J lost 1 base. The CDR3 extends over 13 amino acids. Germline V gene lookup returns CDR1 SGHRS and CDR2 YFSETQ. The sequenced template was cDNA made from the entire isolated RNA. The method was immunoSEQ multiplex PCR; TCRdb's version includes in-frame clones alone and lacks a portion of them. Counted here are 250,000 to 300,000 clones, 14% occurring once; the ten biggest clones make up around 0.016%. As concerns this clone: Its antigen remains unknown.

Study-level findings and limits: PCR may have favored shorter templates equally in patients and controls. In every one of the four CD4+ subsets, TCRB CDR3s were moderately but significantly shorter in Type 1 diabetes patients. Among patients, naive, central memory and Treg TCRB repertoires appeared more similar than among healthy donors.

The sequenced sample was naive CD4+ T cells from blood. This chain links TRBV5-1 with TRBJ2-7, with 9 bases fitting TRBD1. The receptor was derived from a man younger than 45 with type 1 diabetes. This CDR3 is CASGTGTSYEQYF. In DNA, the CDR3 is TGCGCCAGCGGGACAGGGACTTCCTACGAGCAGTACTTC.